Detailed here is one T cell receptor (beta chain). These data belong to a study of T-cell memory formation after mild COVID-19. TCRdb reprocessed the 5' RACE reads with MiXCR, giving one entry per CDR3 protein. Altogether about 470,000 distinct CDR3 sequences are present, roughly 18% being singletons, with the ten largest covering 12%. CDR1 and CDR2 from the germline V gene are SGHTA and FQGNSA. There are 14 residues in the CDR3. V lost 1 base and J lost 5, with 11 bases in between. The receptor comes from an adult woman who had mild COVID-19 (a few samples of this study predate the infection). Cell type and time point are not known. This chain links TRBV7-2 with TRBJ1-2; no reliable D call. The material sequenced was PBMCs or a T cell subset sorted from them (not recorded which). The CDR3 region has the DNA TGTGCCAGCAGCTTAGGGGCAGCAGATTATGGCTACACCTTC. Protein product: CASSLGAADYGYTF.